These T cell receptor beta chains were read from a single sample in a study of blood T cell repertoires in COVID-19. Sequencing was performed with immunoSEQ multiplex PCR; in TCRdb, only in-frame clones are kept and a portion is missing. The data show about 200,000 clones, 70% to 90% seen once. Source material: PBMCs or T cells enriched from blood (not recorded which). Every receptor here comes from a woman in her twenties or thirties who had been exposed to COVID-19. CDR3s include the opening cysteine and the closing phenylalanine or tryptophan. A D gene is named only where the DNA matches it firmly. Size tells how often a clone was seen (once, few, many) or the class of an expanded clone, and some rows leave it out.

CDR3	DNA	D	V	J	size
CASSYSEGSPYEQYF	TGTGCCAGCAGTTACTCGGAGGGGAGTCCCTACGAGCAGTACTTC	-	TRBV6-5	TRBJ2-7	-
CASSIEALGKPSNQPQHF	TGTGCCAGTAGTATAGAGGCTTTGGGCAAACCAAGCAATCAGCCCCAGCATTTT	-	TRBV19	TRBJ1-5	once
CASRAGQGGYGYTF	TGCGCCAGCAGAGCTGGACAGGGTGGCTATGGCTACACCTTC	TRBD1	TRBV5-1	TRBJ1-2	-
CASRPQGGNTIYF	TGTGCCAGCAGACCACAGGGTGGAAACACCATATATTTT	-	TRBV6-1	TRBJ1-3	-
CSVERTSGARGADTQYF	TGCAGCGTGGAAAGGACTAGCGGGGCAAGGGGTGCAGATACGCAGTATTTT	TRBD2	TRBV29-1	TRBJ2-3	few
CASSPKPGLAVKTQYF	TGCGCCAGCAGCCCTAAACCGGGGCTAGCGGTAAAGACCCAGTACTTC	TRBD2	TRBV5-1	TRBJ2-5	-
CASSQDQENTEAFF	TGCGCCAGCAGCCAAGATCAGGAGAACACTGAAGCTTTCTTT	-	TRBV4-1	TRBJ1-1	-
CASSQDGGVDNYGYTF	TGTGCCAGCAGCCAAGATGGGGGGGTTGATAACTATGGCTACACCTTC	-	TRBV4-2	TRBJ1-2	-
CASSVSGKKDTEAFF	TGTGCCAGCAGCGTATCAGGGAAAAAGGACACTGAAGCTTTCTTT	-	TRBV9	TRBJ1-1	-
CATSDTRQSADTQYF	TGTGCCACCAGTGATACCCGACAGTCCGCGGATACGCAGTATTTT	-	TRBV24-1	TRBJ2-3	-